This record concerns one T cell receptor (beta chain) sequence. Investigators sought sequencing depths of between 1 in 200,000 and 1 in 1 million T cells. The data were produced by immunoSEQ multiplex PCR, yet TCRdb's version contains in-frame clones alone and is incomplete. The data show hundreds of thousands of clones, 60% to 75% seen once. This entry belongs to a study of cytotoxic CD8 clonotypes in ibrutinib-treated CLL. The CDR3 extends over 13 amino acids. In germline, CDR1 is WSHSY, CDR2 SAAADI. Trimming took 7 bases from V and 11 from J; bases not matched to a gene: 9. The chain uses TRBV10-2 and TRBJ2-1, with 9 bases lining up with TRBD2. This TCR was sampled from a human donor with chronic lymphocytic leukemia. Here the sequenced sample was PBMCs, taken after 24 months of ibrutinib treatment. As DNA, the CDR3 is TGCGCCAGCAAACCCCAGACTAGCGGAAAGCAGTTCTTC. Amino acids: CASKPQTSGKQFF.